This TCR beta chain was retrieved from a study of cytomegalovirus exposure and HLA in healthy donors. The PCR was carried out with 60 Vbeta primers and 13 Jbeta primers. The table came from immunoSEQ multiplex PCR; TCRdb's copy has only in-frame clones and leaves some out. The data show about 160,000 clones, 80% seen once. This clone occurred a few times. The CDR3 is made up of 14 amino acids. Trimming pared 7 bases from V and 5 bases from J, leaving 13 bases between. Per germline, CDR1 SGDLS and CDR2 YYNGEE. The sequenced material came from PBMCs. J is TRBJ1-6 and V is TRBV9, with D maybe TRBD1 (6 bases). This TCR derives from a man aged 18 to 30 in good health and CMV-seropositive. The CDR3 DNA is TGTGCCAGCCGTGGGGCAGGGGATAATTCACCCCTCCACTTT. Its translation is CASRGAGDNSPLHF.